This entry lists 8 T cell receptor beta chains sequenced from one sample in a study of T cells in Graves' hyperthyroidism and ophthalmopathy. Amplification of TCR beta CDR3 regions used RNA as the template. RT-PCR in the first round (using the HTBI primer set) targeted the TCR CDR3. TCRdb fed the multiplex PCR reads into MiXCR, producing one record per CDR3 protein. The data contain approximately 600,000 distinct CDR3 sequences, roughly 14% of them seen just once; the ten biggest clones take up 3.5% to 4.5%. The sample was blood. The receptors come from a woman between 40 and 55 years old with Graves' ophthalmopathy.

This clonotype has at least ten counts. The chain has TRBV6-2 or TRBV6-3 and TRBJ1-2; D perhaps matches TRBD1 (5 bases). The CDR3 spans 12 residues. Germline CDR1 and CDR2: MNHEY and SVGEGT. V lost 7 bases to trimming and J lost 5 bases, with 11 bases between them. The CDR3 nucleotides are TGTGCCAGCACCGACAGCCCTTATGGCTACACCTTC. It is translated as CASTDSPYGYTF.

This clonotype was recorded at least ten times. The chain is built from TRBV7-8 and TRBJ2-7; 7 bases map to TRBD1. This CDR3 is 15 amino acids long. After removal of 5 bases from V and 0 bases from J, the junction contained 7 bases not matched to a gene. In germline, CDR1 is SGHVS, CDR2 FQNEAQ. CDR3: CASSEGGPSSYEQYF. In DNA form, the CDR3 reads TGTGCCAGCAGCGAAGGGGGCCCGAGCTCCTACGAGCAGTACTTC.

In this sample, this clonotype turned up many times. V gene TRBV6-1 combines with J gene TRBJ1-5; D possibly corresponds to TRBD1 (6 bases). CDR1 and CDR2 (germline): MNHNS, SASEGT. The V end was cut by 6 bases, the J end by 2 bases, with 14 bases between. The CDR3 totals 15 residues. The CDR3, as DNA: TGTGCCAGCAGGCCACAGGGTTGGGGCAATCAGCCCCAGCATTTT. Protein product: CASRPQGWGNQPQHF.

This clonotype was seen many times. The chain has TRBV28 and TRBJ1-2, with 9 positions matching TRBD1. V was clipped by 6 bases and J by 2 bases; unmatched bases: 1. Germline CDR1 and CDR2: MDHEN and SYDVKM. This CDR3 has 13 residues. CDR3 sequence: CASRTGGNYGYTF. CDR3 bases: TGTGCCAGCAGGACAGGGGGGAACTATGGCTACACCTTC.

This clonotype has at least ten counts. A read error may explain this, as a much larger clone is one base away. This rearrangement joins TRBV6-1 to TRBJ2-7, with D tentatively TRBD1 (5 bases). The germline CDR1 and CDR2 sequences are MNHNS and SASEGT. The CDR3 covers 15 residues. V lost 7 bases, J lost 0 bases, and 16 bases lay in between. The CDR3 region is CASNIGAADSYEQYF. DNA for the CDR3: TGTGCCAGCAATATAGGGGCGGCAGACTCCTACGAGCAGTACTTC.

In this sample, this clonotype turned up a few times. The CDR3 region has the DNA TGTGCCAGCAGTCGGACGGACCTTTACGAGCAGTACTTC. Protein: CASSRTDLYEQYF. J is TRBJ2-7 and V is TRBV6-2 or TRBV6-3, with D unclear. Germline V gene sequence: CDR1 MNHEY, CDR2 SVGEGT. The germline V and J ends were trimmed by 5 bases and 4 bases, with 12 bases remaining between them. This CDR3 is 13 amino acids long.

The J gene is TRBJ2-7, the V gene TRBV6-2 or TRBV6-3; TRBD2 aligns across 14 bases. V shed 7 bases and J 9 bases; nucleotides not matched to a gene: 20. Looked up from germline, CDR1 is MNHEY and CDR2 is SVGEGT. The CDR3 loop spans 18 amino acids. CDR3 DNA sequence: TGTGCCAGCACCTGGACAGGGGGACCCGGGACTAGCGGGAGTGTGCAGTACTTC. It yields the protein CASTWTGGPGTSGSVQYF.

The CDR3 DNA follows: TGTGCCAGCATTGCAGGGGGGAGAGAGACCCAGTACTTC. Its protein product is CASIAGGRETQYF. The chain links TRBV2 to TRBJ2-5; TRBD1 is a possible D gene (7 bases). Trimming took off 7 bases at V and 4 bases at J, with 13 bases between the two ends. Germline CDR1 is SNHLY and CDR2 is FYNNEI. CDR3 length equals 13 residues.